These T cell receptor beta chains were read from a single sample in a study of cytomegalovirus exposure and HLA in healthy donors. Sequencing used immunoSEQ multiplex PCR; TCRdb keeps in-frame clones, though not all of them. Found here are around 130,000 clones, about 80% of them singletons; the top ten hold 1.5% to 2%. Source material: PBMCs. Receptors were obtained from a man aged 40-49 years in good health and CMV-seronegative. CDR3s include the opening cysteine and the closing phenylalanine or tryptophan. A D gene is named only where the DNA matches it firmly. The size field is filled for only some rows; it gives once, few, many or a size class.

j_gene,d_gene,abundance,v_gene,CDR3aa,CDR3nt
TRBJ2-2,.,once,TRBV14,CASSQMTGSLARLSGELFF,TGTGCCAGCAGCCAAATGACAGGGAGCCTAGCGCGGTTGTCCGGGGAGCTGTTTTTT
TRBJ2-5,TRBD2,.,TRBV5-1,CASSPPGGQETQYF,TGCGCCAGCAGCCCACCGGGGGGCCAAGAGACCCAGTACTTC
TRBJ1-1,.,.,TRBV5-1,CASTLGGTAREAFF,TGCGCCAGCACCCTTGGGGGCACGGCTCGAGAAGCTTTCTTT
TRBJ2-1,TRBD2,few,TRBV7-9,CSSSLHGGVGEQFF,TGTTCCAGCAGCTTACACGGGGGGGTCGGTGAGCAGTTCTTC
TRBJ2-7,.,few,TRBV7-9,CASSSAYEQYF,TGTGCCAGCAGCTCGGCCTACGAGCAGTACTTC
TRBJ1-1,TRBD1,few,TRBV7-9,CASSLDRQAMNTEAFF,TGTGCCAGCAGCTTGGACAGGCAAGCCATGAACACTGAAGCTTTCTTT
TRBJ2-2,.,.,TRBV4-1,CASSQQQGTGGELFF,TGCGCCAGCAGCCAACAACAGGGCACTGGCGGGGAGCTGTTTTTT
TRBJ1-4,TRBD1,.,TRBV7-9,CASSLLLGGSNEKLFF,TGTGCCAGCAGCTTACTCCTAGGGGGCTCGAATGAAAAACTGTTTTTT
TRBJ2-5,.,.,TRBV21-1,CASSKGGNPRPQETQYF,TGTGCCAGCAGCAAAGGTGGTAACCCCAGGCCCCAAGAGACCCAGTACTTC
TRBJ1-1,.,few,TRBV5-1,CASSLANGGGDTEAFF,TGCGCCAGCAGCTTGGCCAACGGGGGTGGGGACACTGAAGCTTTCTTT
TRBJ2-7,.,once,TRBV7-6,CASSPGVGKGNDYEQYF,TGTGCCAGCAGCCCAGGGGTCGGCAAGGGTAACGACTACGAGCAGTACTTC
TRBJ2-3,TRBD2,.,TRBV5-6,CASSLPGLATDTQYF,TGTGCCAGCAGCTTACCGGGACTAGCTACAGATACGCAGTATTTT
TRBJ2-2,TRBD2,few,TRBV27,CATQPHGPGLAGTGELFF,TGTGCCACCCAACCCCACGGACCGGGGCTAGCGGGTACCGGGGAGCTGTTTTTT
TRBJ2-3,TRBD1,.,TRBV7-9,CSSSTSPGQTDTQYF,TGTTCCAGCAGCACATCACCGGGACAGACAGATACGCAGTATTTT
TRBJ2-5,TRBD1,.,TRBV28,CASRRDRGWGETQYF,TGTGCCAGCAGGCGGGACAGGGGGTGGGGAGAGACCCAGTACTTC
TRBJ2-7,.,.,TRBV27,CASSAVGGQYEQYF,TGTGCCAGCTCCGCGGTCGGGGGGCAGTACGAGCAGTACTTC
TRBJ1-6,TRBD1,.,TRBV6-5,CASRDGTGRSPLHF,TGTGCCAGCAGGGACGGGACAGGGAGATCACCCCTCCACTTT
TRBJ1-1,.,.,TRBV28,CASLEASTEAFF,TGTGCCAGCCTCGAGGCTAGCACTGAAGCTTTCTTT
TRBJ2-7,TRBD1,.,TRBV4-1,CASSHKTGERYEQYF,TGCGCCAGCAGCCACAAGACAGGGGAAAGATACGAGCAGTACTTC
TRBJ2-3,TRBD2,.,TRBV11-2,CASRPLAGGPDTQYF,TGTGCCAGCAGACCTCTAGCGGGAGGGCCGGATACGCAGTATTTT
TRBJ2-7,TRBD2,.,TRBV6-5,CASSRPGTSAYEQYF,TGTGCCAGCAGTCGCCCCGGGACTAGCGCCTACGAGCAGTACTTC
TRBJ2-7,.,.,TRBV21-1,CANQGQGGYEQYF,TGTGCTAACCAAGGGCAGGGGGGCTACGAGCAGTACTTC
TRBJ1-1,.,once,TRBV30,CAWRQEDTEAFF,TGTGCCTGGCGCCAGGAGGACACTGAAGCTTTCTTT
TRBJ2-2,.,.,TRBV10-1,CASSESSWTPGELFF,TGCGCCAGCAGTGAGTCATCATGGACACCCGGGGAGCTGTTTTTT